This entry lists 31 T cell receptor beta chains sequenced from one sample in a study of blood T cells in healthy people across ages (dated by TCRdb to about 2015). The library came from 5' RACE. This sample was sequenced with an Illumina HiSeq 2500. A second PCR of roughly 7 to 11 cycles was performed with a sample-barcoded 5' primer and a J-beta primer mix. TCRdb cleaned the public reads at Q25 with fastp, built clones with MiXCR and kept in-frame beta chains. CDR3 protein sequences are deduplicated, and each keeps its most common genes and DNA. Present in this sample are roughly 1,500,000 distinct CDR3 sequences, about 35% of which were seen just once. Approximately 11% of the sample lies in the top ten. Sequenced sample: blood. These receptors originate from a woman between 25 and 40 years old in good health.

The chain uses TRBV5-1 and TRBJ2-5; 7 nucleotides match TRBD1. Trimming cost V 4 bases and J 0 bases; bases outside gene matches: 6. The V gene's germline CDR1 is SGHRS and CDR2 YFSETQ. CDR3 length equals 15 residues. CDR3: CASSPGQSYQETQYF. CDR3 sequence (DNA): TGCGCCAGCAGCCCGGGACAGAGCTACCAAGAGACCCAGTACTTC.

Remarks on this clonotype: A read error may produce the germline difference seen at one junction end. For the CDR3, the DNA is TGTGCCAGCTGCTTGGCTAGCGGGGGAGATACGCAGTATTTT. Translation gives CASCLASGGDTQYF. J is TRBJ2-3 and V is TRBV5-8; TRBD2 aligns across 10 bases. CDR1 and CDR2 (germline): SGHTS, YDEGEE. The CDR3 totals 14 residues.

The chain combines TRBV20-1 with TRBJ1-4, with a weak D call TRBD1 (6 bases). V was shortened by 0 bases and J by 8 bases, with 16 bases between the two germline ends. CDR3 length: 15 amino acids. Germline CDR1 is DFQATT and CDR2 is SNEGSKA (reference sequence). The CDR3 nucleotides read TGCAGTGCTAGAGACCAACAGGGCGGGGGGGAAAAACTGTTTTTT. Its translation is CSARDQQGGGEKLFF.

As regards this clonotype: The germline gene is not matched at one end of the junction; a read error may be the cause. This chain uses TRBV7-9 with TRBJ2-3; 7 bases match TRBD2. Germline V CDR1 and CDR2: SEHNR, FQNEAQ (reference sequence). The CDR3 runs 14 residues. CDR3 nucleotide sequence: TGTGCCAGCAGCGGGGAGGGCCGCATAGATACGCGGTATTTT. Its protein is CASSGEGRIDTRYF.

This clonotype was seen only a few times. The chain employs TRBV13 and TRBJ1-2; D ambiguous. V was cut by 2 bases and J by 7 bases, with 11 bases left in between. Germline V gene lookup returns CDR1 PRHDT and CDR2 FYEKMQ (reference sequence). The CDR3 loop spans 13 amino acids. CDR3 DNA sequence: TGTGCCAGCAGCTTATTATGGAAGGCTGGCTACACCTTC. Amino acid sequence: CASSLLWKAGYTF.

Regarding this clonotype: At one end, the junction sequence differs from germline, possibly due to a read error. The genes are TRBV27 and TRBJ2-1, with 13 bases aligning to TRBD2. Germline values: CDR1 MNHEY, CDR2 SMNVEV (reference sequence). CDR3 length: 17 residues. CDR3 coding DNA: TGTGCCGGCAGTTTAAGAACTAGCGGGAGGGCCTATGATGAGCAGTTCTTC. Its translation is CAGSLRTSGRAYDEQFF.

This clonotype was recorded a few times. The chain carries TRBV4-2 and TRBJ2-7, with D possibly being TRBD2 (7 bases). Germline CDR1 and CDR2: LGHNA and YNFKEQ. With 0 bases removed from V and 0 bases from J, the gap between germline ends came to 18 bases. The CDR3 runs to 18 residues. The CDR3 spells CASSQDIGGATYSYEQYF. The CDR3 DNA sequence: TGTGCCAGCAGCCAAGATATAGGGGGGGCCACCTACTCCTACGAGCAGTACTTC.

This sequence joins TRBV20-1 and TRBJ2-3, with TRBD2 identical over 11 bases. J was trimmed by 4 bases and V by 4 bases; bases with no gene match: 4. The germline CDR1 and CDR2 sequences are DFQATT and SNEGSKA (reference sequence). The CDR3 extends over 14 amino acids. The CDR3 sequence is CSAKASGRSDTQYF. In DNA form, the CDR3 reads TGCAGTGCTAAGGCTAGCGGGAGGTCAGATACGCAGTATTTT.

This clonotype was counted between two and nine times. The V gene is TRBV4-2, the J gene TRBJ2-7, with 7 bases that match TRBD2. The V and J ends lost 0 bases and 2 bases, in that order; junction bases with no gene match: 7. This CDR3 contains 16 residues. Germline V gene lookup returns CDR1 LGHNA and CDR2 YNFKEQ. The CDR3 protein is CASSQDGGEGAYEQYF. The CDR3 DNA follows: TGTGCCAGCAGCCAAGATGGGGGGGAGGGCGCCTACGAGCAGTACTTC.

This chain uses TRBV7-6 with TRBJ2-1; 8 nucleotides match TRBD2. The CDR3 extends over 17 amino acids. The V and J ends lost 1 base and 5 bases, in that order; junction bases with no gene match: 10. Germline values: CDR1 SGHVS, CDR2 FNYEAQ. The DNA of the CDR3 is TGTGCCAGCAGCTTAGTTGGGACTAGAGATATGAACAATGAGCAGTTCTTC. Translation: CASSLVGTRDMNNEQFF.

The chain uses TRBV5-1 and TRBJ2-1, with 10 bases lining up with TRBD1. The length of the CDR3 is 15 residues. V lost 0 bases, J lost 9 bases, and 6 bases stayed unmatched. In germline, CDR1 is SGHRS, CDR2 YFSETQ. The CDR3 nucleotides are TGCGCCAGCAGCTTGGCGGGACAGGGGTACGGTGAGCAGTTCTTC. It encodes CASSLAGQGYGEQFF.

In this sample, this clonotype turned up many times. This chain connects TRBV20-1 to TRBJ2-7; TRBD1 agrees at 10 bases. The CDR3 sequence is 13 residues long. Germline V lookup: CDR1 DFQATT, CDR2 SNEGSKA (reference sequence). With 6 bases clipped from V and 3 bases from J, the junction kept 5 bases outside the gene matches. CDR3 in DNA: TGCAGTGCCCCTGGGACAGGGGACTACGAGCAGTACTTC. It translates to CSAPGTGDYEQYF.

This clonotype was seen a handful of times. J is TRBJ1-2 and V is TRBV5-1; D is ambiguous. Germline-derived CDR1 and CDR2 are SGHRS and YFSETQ. The CDR3 is made up of 15 amino acids. The V end was cut by 0 bases, the J end by 4 bases, with 13 bases between. The CDR3 sequence: CASSLDAAGVYGYTF. The CDR3 nucleotides are TGCGCCAGCAGCTTGGACGCCGCCGGGGTCTATGGCTACACCTTC. Together with reference TRBV5-1 and TRBJ1-2, the CDR3 gives the full variable domain: KAGVTQTPRYLIKTRGQQVTLSCSPISGHRSVSWYQQTPGQGLQFLFEYFSETQRNKGNFPGRFSGRQFSNSRSEMNVSTLELGDSALYLCASSLDAAGVYGYTFGSGTRLTVV.

The rearrangement joins TRBV7-9 to TRBJ2-1; D is undetermined. The CDR3 length is 14 residues. CDR1 is SEHNR and CDR2 is FQNEAQ in the germline V gene (reference sequence). V gave up 11 bases and J gave up 3 bases, with 17 bases separating them. CDR3 sequence reads: CACQLGFDYNEQFF. CDR3 nucleotides: TGTGCCTGCCAACTGGGCTTCGACTACAATGAGCAGTTCTTC.

The sample holds many counts of this clonotype. V is TRBV20-1 and J is TRBJ2-7; TRBD2 matches 8 bases. This CDR3 has 16 amino acids. V was pared by 1 base and J by 0 bases, with 8 bases of the junction left unmatched. The V gene's germline CDR1 is DFQATT and CDR2 SNEGSKA (reference sequence). CDR3 nucleotides: TGCAGTGCTAGAGTCTTTTACGGGACTAGCTCCTACGAGCAGTACTTC. Protein product: CSARVFYGTSSYEQYF.

The CDR3 nucleotides are TGTGCCAGCAGCCAGGTCGGAGGGAAGGAAGATGAGCAGTTCTTC. Translating gives CASSQVGGKEDEQFF. The chain is built from TRBV7-6 and TRBJ2-1; D might be TRBD2 (6 bases). Trimming removed 5 bases at V and 8 bases at J, with 19 bases between. This CDR3 region has 15 residues. Germline V gene sequence: CDR1 SGHVS, CDR2 FNYEAQ. Looking up the rest from reference TRBV7-6 and TRBJ2-1 gives the full variable domain: GAGVSQSPRYKVTKRGQDVALRCDPISGHVSLYWYRQALGQGPEFLTYFNYEAQQDKSGLPNDRFSAERPEGSISTLTIQRTEQRDSAMYRCASSQVGGKEDEQFFGPGTRLTVL.

This clonotype has a handful of counts. The chain carries TRBV20-1 and TRBJ2-3; D remains unclear. Trimming took 3 bases from V and 1 from J, leaving 14 bases between them. Germline loops: CDR1 DFQATT, CDR2 SNEGSKA (reference sequence). CDR3 size: 15 residues. The CDR3 DNA sequence: TGCAGTGCTAGCATAGGACCCTCCGGCACAGATACGCAGTATTTT. This gives the protein CSASIGPSGTDTQYF.

V is TRBV9 and J is TRBJ2-3; TRBD1 is a possible D gene (6 bases). V lost 0 bases, J lost 0 bases, and 11 bases lay in between. CDR3 length: 16 residues. CDR1 SGDLS and CDR2 YYNGEE come from the germline V gene. The CDR3 sequence is CASSVADRPSTDTQYF. In DNA form, the CDR3 reads TGTGCCAGCAGCGTAGCGGACAGACCTAGCACAGATACGCAGTATTTT.

The chain carries TRBV20-1 and TRBJ2-3; 7 bases agree with TRBD2. Germline loops: CDR1 DFQATT, CDR2 SNEGSKA (reference sequence). The CDR3 contains 14 residues. Unmatched junction bases numbered 8, after V lost 7 bases and J lost 1 base. The CDR3 nucleotides are TGCAGTGTTTTGGGAGGGGAACGCACAGATACGCAGTATTTT. It encodes CSVLGGERTDTQYF.

The gene calls are TRBV10-3 and TRBJ2-1; D possibly matches TRBD1 or TRBD2 (6 bases each). CDR1 ENHRY and CDR2 SYGVKD come from the germline V gene. The V gene lost 2 bases and the J gene lost 7 bases, with 12 bases spanning the gap. CDR3 length: 14 amino acids. CDR3 sequence reads: CAISERGEENEQFF. The CDR3 region has the DNA TGTGCCATCAGTGAGAGGGGGGAAGAGAATGAGCAGTTCTTC.

This clonotype occurred a few times. V gene TRBV4-2 combines with J gene TRBJ1-2; D is undetermined. Looked up from germline, CDR1 is LGHNA and CDR2 is YNFKEQ. Trimming took 0 bases from V and 8 from J, leaving 16 bases between them. The CDR3 has 15 residues. The CDR3 reads CASSQDRQALEGYTF. The CDR3 DNA sequence: TGTGCCAGCAGCCAAGATAGGCAGGCGTTAGAGGGCTACACCTTC.

This clonotype has only a few counts. V gene TRBV27 combines with J gene TRBJ1-1; TRBD1 might be the D (6 bases). The ends were cut back, 6 bases at V and 5 bases at J, with 16 bases in the middle. Germline V lookup: CDR1 MNHEY, CDR2 SMNVEV (reference sequence). The CDR3 contains 14 residues. The chain's CDR3 is CASSEAQGGTEAFF. In DNA form, the CDR3 reads TGTGCCAGCAGCGAGGCACAGGGCGGGACTGAAGCTTTCTTT.

This clonotype has ten or more counts. The gene calls are TRBV7-9 and TRBJ2-3, with 9 nucleotides matching TRBD2. CDR3 length: 16 residues. Germline V CDR1 and CDR2: SEHNR, FQNEAQ (reference sequence). The V segment lost 3 bases and the J segment 2 bases; nucleotides outside the gene matches: 6. The CDR3 sequence is CASSLVLAGTTDTQYF. As DNA, the CDR3 is TGTGCCAGCAGCTTGGTCCTAGCGGGGACCACAGATACGCAGTATTTT. Together with reference TRBV7-9 and TRBJ2-3, the CDR3 gives the full variable domain: DTGVSQNPRHKITKRGQNVTFRCDPISEHNRLYWYRQTLGQGPEFLTYFQNEAQLEKSRLLSDRFSAERPKGSFSTLEIQRTEQGDSAMYLCASSLVLAGTTDTQYFGPGTRLTVL.

The chain combines TRBV20-1 with TRBJ1-1; D remains unclear. Germline V gene lookup returns CDR1 DFQATT and CDR2 SNEGSKA (reference sequence). The CDR3 consists of 12 residues. The V end lost 3 bases, the J end lost 6 bases, and 11 bases lay between the germline ends. The CDR3 DNA follows: TGCAGTGCTAGTCCTAAGGGCTCTGAAGCTTTCTTT. Its translation: CSASPKGSEAFF.

The chain employs TRBV28 and TRBJ1-2; 10 bases match TRBD1. The CDR3 is made up of 16 amino acids. V trimming: 7 bases; J trimming: 1 base; junction bases outside the gene matches: 9. CDR1 is MDHEN and CDR2 is SYDVKM in the germline V gene. CDR3 amino acids: CASNLAGTGVNYGYTF. CDR3 in DNA: TGTGCCAGCAACCTCGCCGGGACAGGGGTTAACTATGGCTACACCTTC.

The rearrangement uses TRBV15 and TRBJ2-5, with no clear D. This CDR3 is 15 amino acids long. Germline V CDR1 and CDR2: LNHNV, YYDKDF (reference sequence). The V gene lost 1 base and the J gene lost 2 bases, with 11 bases spanning the gap. The CDR3 coding sequence is TGTGCCACCAGCAGAGTGGCTACACTTCAAGAGACCCAGTACTTC. Translating it yields CATSRVATLQETQYF.

The chain uses TRBV15 and TRBJ2-1, with 12 bases identical to TRBD2. CDR1 LNHNV and CDR2 YYDKDF come from the germline V gene (reference sequence). CDR3 length: 15 residues. Trimming took 4 bases from V and 8 from J; bases not matched to a gene: 6. This CDR3 is CATSTLAGGRDEQFF. CDR3 DNA sequence: TGTGCCACCAGCACCCTAGCGGGGGGGCGGGATGAGCAGTTCTTC. Full variable domain (remainder filled in from reference TRBV15 and TRBJ2-1): DAMVIQNPRYQVTQFGKPVTLSCSQTLNHNVMYWYQQKSSQAPKLLFHYYDKDFNNEADTPDNFQSRRPNTSFCFLDIRSPGLGDTAMYLCATSTLAGGRDEQFFGPGTRLTVL.

V is TRBV27 and J is TRBJ2-1; perhaps TRBD2 as D (6 bases). V was pared by 3 bases and J by 4 bases, with 16 bases between. CDR3 length: 16 amino acids. Germline V gives CDR1 MNHEY, CDR2 SMNVEV (reference sequence). The CDR3 nucleotides are TGTGCCAGCAGTTTTGAGGGCGGGGACCAATACAATGAGCAGTTCTTC. This sequence encodes CASSFEGGDQYNEQFF.

This chain uses TRBV5-1 with TRBJ2-4; 9 bases map to TRBD2. Near its end, the DNA agrees better with TRBJ2-7, so the J call may be wrong. The CDR3 length is 16 residues. Germline V CDR1 and CDR2: SGHRS, YFSETQ. The CDR3 sequence is CASSLEAREGAYEQYF. The CDR3 nucleotides read TGCGCCAGCAGCTTGGAGGCGCGGGAGGGGGCCTACGAGCAGTACTTC.

In this sample, this clonotype turned up once. A read error may produce the germline difference seen at one junction end. The chain combines TRBV7-2 with TRBJ1-4; maybe TRBD1 (6 bases). From germline, CDR1 is SGHTA and CDR2 FQGNSA. The CDR3 is made up of 15 amino acids. Here the CDR3 DNA reads TGTGCCCGCAGCTTAGTATGGGGGGCCGGGGAAAAACTGTTTTTT. Its protein product is CARSLVWGAGEKLFF.

The chain combines TRBV2 with TRBJ2-3; the match to TRBD2 covers 10 bases. CDR1 is SNHLY and CDR2 is FYNNEI in the germline V gene. V gave up 6 bases and J gave up 5 bases; unmatched junction bases: 5. The CDR3 runs 14 residues. CDR3 protein: CASRQAGGQDTQYF. For the CDR3, the DNA is TGTGCCAGCAGACAAGCGGGAGGGCAAGATACGCAGTATTTT.